Listed here are 12 T cell receptor beta chains from one sample, sequenced in a study of OX40 agonist ivuxolimab in advanced cancers. The method behind the library was the immunoSEQ multiplex PCR assay. Entries here come from immuneACCESS through TCRdb and include only in-frame sequences with V and J called. Some clones fail to appear in such tables; in the studies checked, an unresolved V gene covers under half of the shortfall, and the cause of the remainder is unknown. The sample has around 70,000 clones on record, roughly 90% of them singletons. The top ten clonotypes cover approximately 0.98% of the sample. The sample here was CD4+ or CD8+ T cells sorted from blood, taken in a trial of the OX40 agonist ivuxolimab. Every receptor here comes from an adult with an advanced solid tumor such as melanoma, head and neck, liver or kidney cancer.

This clone was picked up one time. This chain joins TRBV5-5 and TRBJ2-5; D may correspond to TRBD1 or TRBD2 (5 bases each). The germline V gene encodes CDR1 SGHKS and CDR2 YYEKEE (reference sequence). CDR3 length equals 14 residues. The V end was cut by 1 base, the J end by 5 bases, with 12 bases between. CDR3 coding DNA: TGTGCCAGCAGCTTGCTCCAGGGCGGGGAGACCCAGTACTTC. Its translation: CASSLLQGGETQYF.

The gene calls are TRBV2 and TRBJ2-7, with D perhaps assigned TRBD1 or TRBD2 (6 bases each). V gave up 6 bases and J gave up 3 bases, with 15 bases separating them. CDR3 length: 14 residues. Germline V gene lookup returns CDR1 SNHLY and CDR2 FYNNEI. The CDR3, as DNA: TGTGCCAGCAGGGAGGGGGGAGTTTTCTACGAGCAGTACTTC. Translation gives CASREGGVFYEQYF.

This clone appeared a single time. The chain employs TRBV19 and TRBJ2-2, with no clear D. Germline V gene sequence: CDR1 LNHDA, CDR2 SQIVND (reference sequence). The CDR3 runs 14 residues. V lost 5 bases and J 5 bases, leaving 12 bases between the germline ends. The CDR3 nucleotides read TGTGCCAGTAGTTTCTCGCCGAGGACCGGGGAGCTGTTTTTT. Translation: CASSFSPRTGELFF.

The rearrangement joins TRBV18 to TRBJ1-4; D is unresolved. The CDR3 extends over 16 amino acids. Germline V CDR1 and CDR2: KGHSH, LQKENI. V lost 4 bases and J lost 5, with 17 bases in between. The CDR3 sequence: CASSQRSGQMNEKLFF. CDR3 sequence (DNA): TGTGCCAGCTCACAAAGGTCCGGGCAGATGAATGAAAAACTGTTTTTT.

By its share, this clone is medium-sized. The gene calls are TRBV28 and TRBJ2-7; tentative D call: TRBD2 (6 bases). The CDR3 sequence is 15 residues long. V was pared by 5 bases and J by 6 bases, with 20 bases between. Germline CDR1 is MDHEN and CDR2 is SYDVKM. CDR3 sequence (DNA): TGTGCCAGCAGTCCCCCTAGGAGGGGAGGTGGCGAGCAGTACTTC. Its translation is CASSPPRRGGGEQYF. The variable domain in full, with the rest retrieved from reference TRBV28 and TRBJ2-7, is DVKVTQSSRYLVKRTGEKVFLECVQDMDHENMFWYRQDPGLGLRLIYFSYDVKMKEKGDIPEGYSVSREKKERFSLILESASTNQTSMYLCASSPPRRGGGEQYFGPGTRLTVT.

The V gene is TRBV5-8, the J gene TRBJ2-7; no firm D call. The CDR3 consists of 15 residues. CDR1 and CDR2 (germline): SGHTS, YDEGEE. With 1 base removed from V and 2 bases from J, the gap between germline ends came to 13 bases. This CDR3 reads CASSLMSSAPYEQYF. The CDR3 region has the DNA TGTGCCAGCAGCTTGATGTCTTCCGCCCCCTACGAGCAGTACTTC.

This clone has only one observation. The chain recombines TRBV28 with TRBJ2-6; tentatively, D is TRBD1 (7 bases). Germline lookup yields CDR1 MDHEN and CDR2 SYDVKM. The CDR3 has 18 amino acids. V shed 2 bases and J shed 0 bases, with 14 bases lying between them. The CDR3 DNA reads TGTGCCAGCAGTTTAGAGGCAGGGGGGTCCTCTGGGGCCAACGTCCTGACTTTC. Its protein is CASSLEAGGSSGANVLTF.

The chain carries TRBV6-6 and TRBJ2-1, with D perhaps TRBD1 (6 bases). The CDR3 is 15 residues long. Germline assignment: CDR1 MNHNY and CDR2 SVGAGI (reference sequence). V was shortened by 6 bases and J by 2 bases, with 14 bases between the two germline ends. The CDR3 nucleotides are TGTGCCAGCAGGACACAAGGGGGTGCCTACAATGAGCAGTTCTTC. As protein: CASRTQGGAYNEQFF.

The J gene is TRBJ2-5, the V gene TRBV7-3, with 8 bases identical to TRBD2. The CDR3 spans 15 residues. J lost 1 base, V lost 8 bases, and 9 bases had no gene match. In germline, CDR1 is SGHTA, CDR2 FQGTGA. In nucleotides, the CDR3 is TGTGCCAGCTCTACTGGCGGGAGGTTCCAAGAGACCCAGTACTTC. Protein product: CASSTGGRFQETQYF. The full variable domain, completed using reference TRBV7-3 and TRBJ2-5, is GAGVSQTPSNKVTEKGKYVELRCDPISGHTALYWYRQSLGQGPEFLIYFQGTGAADDSGLPNDRFFAVRPEGSVSTLKIQRTERGDSAVYLCASSTGGRFQETQYFGPGTRLLVL.

By share, this clone ranks as medium-sized. The chain couples TRBV11-3 to TRBJ2-2; a possible D gene is TRBD1 (5 bases). The CDR3 consists of 14 residues. The V and J ends lost 6 bases and 1 base respectively, with 9 bases between them. Germline assignment: CDR1 SGHNT and CDR2 YENEEA. This chain's CDR3 is CASSQQVNTGELFF. The CDR3 nucleotides are TGTGCCAGCAGTCAACAGGTGAACACCGGGGAGCTGTTTTTT.

J is TRBJ1-2 and V is TRBV19; D is perhaps TRBD1 (5 bases). The CDR3 loop spans 18 amino acids. Looked up from germline, CDR1 is LNHDA and CDR2 is SQIVND (reference sequence). V was clipped by 7 bases and J by 1 base, with 25 bases between them. CDR3 region: CASISWGTAESLNYGYTF. The DNA of the CDR3 is TGTGCCAGTATCAGTTGGGGGACGGCTGAATCCCTTAACTATGGCTACACCTTC.

The chain couples TRBV7-2 to TRBJ2-3; 13 bases are a match to TRBD2. The V segment lost 5 bases and the J segment 7 bases; nucleotides outside the gene matches: 3. This CDR3 has 14 residues. The V gene's germline CDR1 is SGHTA and CDR2 FQGNSA. Here the CDR3 reads CASSQGLAGYTQYF. In DNA, the CDR3 is TGTGCCAGCAGCCAGGGACTAGCGGGATATACGCAGTATTTT.